This TCR beta chain was profiled in a study of CD8 T cells in ankylosing spondylitis. Study results and limitations: Past research had described some motif variants in reactive arthritis synovial fluid and blood. Disease-associated clones were reportedly significantly overrepresented in matched ankylosing spondylitis synovial fluid. Ankylosing spondylitis blood appeared to be characterized by a TCR beta motif of fewer than ten highly homologous variants.

Researchers built TCR beta libraries using quantitative 5'-RACE with molecular barcodes. TCRdb called the 5' RACE reads again in MiXCR, with one record for every CDR3 protein. The table has around 300,000 distinct CDR3 sequences, around 15% seen once. The CDR3 runs to 15 residues. J gave up 1 base and V 7 bases, and 6 bases lay outside the gene matches. Turning to this clonotype: Its antigen is not identified.

The sequence derives from a male donor with ankylosing spondylitis or in good health (not recorded which). The sequencing sample was made of blood, either unsorted or a sorted T cell fraction (not recorded which). The V call is TRBV12-3 or TRBV12-4, the J call TRBJ2-2, with 7 bases aligning to TRBD2. CDR3 DNA sequence: TGTGCCAGCACCCGTGGGGGGGAGAACACCGGGGAGCTGTTTTTT. It yields the protein CASTRGGENTGELFF.